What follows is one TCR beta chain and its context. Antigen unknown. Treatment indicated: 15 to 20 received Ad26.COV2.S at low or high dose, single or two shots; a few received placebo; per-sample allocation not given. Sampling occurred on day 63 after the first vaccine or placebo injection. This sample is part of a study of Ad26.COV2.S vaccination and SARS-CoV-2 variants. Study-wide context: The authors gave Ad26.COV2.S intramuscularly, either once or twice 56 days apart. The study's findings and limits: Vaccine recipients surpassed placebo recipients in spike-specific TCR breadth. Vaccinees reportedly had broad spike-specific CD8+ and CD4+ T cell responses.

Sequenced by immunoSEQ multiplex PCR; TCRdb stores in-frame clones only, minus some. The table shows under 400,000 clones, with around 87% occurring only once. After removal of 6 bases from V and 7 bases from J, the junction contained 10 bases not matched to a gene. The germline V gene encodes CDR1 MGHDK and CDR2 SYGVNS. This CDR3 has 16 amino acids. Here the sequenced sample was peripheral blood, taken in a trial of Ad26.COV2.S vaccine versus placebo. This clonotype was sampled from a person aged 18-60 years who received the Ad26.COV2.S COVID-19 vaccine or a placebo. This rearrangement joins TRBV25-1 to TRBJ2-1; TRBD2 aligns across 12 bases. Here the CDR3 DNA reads TGTGCCAGCAGCGGACTAGCGGGGCCTACTAGGAATGAGCAGTTCTTC. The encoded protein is CASSGLAGPTRNEQFF.